The source of this T cell receptor beta chain is a study of blood T cells in healthy people across ages. Across the whole study: Template switching picked up about one barcoded beta molecule for each two T cells. Study-wide findings and caveats: When one million T cells were used, diversity estimates were thought to be underestimates. Across the age range, TCR beta diversity per million T cells fell in a roughly linear way.

The germline CDR1 and CDR2 sequences are SGHVS and FNYEAQ. V gave up 2 bases and J gave up 4 bases, with 14 bases separating them. The CDR3 consists of 15 residues. Together with a sample-barcoded 5' primer, a J-beta primer mix was included in a second PCR lasting about 7 to 11 cycles. From each sample, at least 2.5 million paired-end reads containing CDR3 were obtained. From the 5' RACE reads, TCRdb called clonotypes with MiXCR, one entry per CDR3 protein. Altogether 1.5 million to 2 million distinct CDR3 sequences are present, more than 35% being singletons, with the ten largest covering roughly 23%. In this sample, this clonotype turned up a few times. Antigen specificity is unknown.

This clonotype was sampled from a human donor in good health. The chain carries TRBV7-6 and TRBJ1-2; tentative D call: TRBD1 (6 bases). Sequencing input: blood. The CDR3 region has the DNA TGTGCCAGCAGCTTATCGAGCGGACAGCCCTATGGCTACACCTTC. Translation: CASSLSSGQPYGYTF.